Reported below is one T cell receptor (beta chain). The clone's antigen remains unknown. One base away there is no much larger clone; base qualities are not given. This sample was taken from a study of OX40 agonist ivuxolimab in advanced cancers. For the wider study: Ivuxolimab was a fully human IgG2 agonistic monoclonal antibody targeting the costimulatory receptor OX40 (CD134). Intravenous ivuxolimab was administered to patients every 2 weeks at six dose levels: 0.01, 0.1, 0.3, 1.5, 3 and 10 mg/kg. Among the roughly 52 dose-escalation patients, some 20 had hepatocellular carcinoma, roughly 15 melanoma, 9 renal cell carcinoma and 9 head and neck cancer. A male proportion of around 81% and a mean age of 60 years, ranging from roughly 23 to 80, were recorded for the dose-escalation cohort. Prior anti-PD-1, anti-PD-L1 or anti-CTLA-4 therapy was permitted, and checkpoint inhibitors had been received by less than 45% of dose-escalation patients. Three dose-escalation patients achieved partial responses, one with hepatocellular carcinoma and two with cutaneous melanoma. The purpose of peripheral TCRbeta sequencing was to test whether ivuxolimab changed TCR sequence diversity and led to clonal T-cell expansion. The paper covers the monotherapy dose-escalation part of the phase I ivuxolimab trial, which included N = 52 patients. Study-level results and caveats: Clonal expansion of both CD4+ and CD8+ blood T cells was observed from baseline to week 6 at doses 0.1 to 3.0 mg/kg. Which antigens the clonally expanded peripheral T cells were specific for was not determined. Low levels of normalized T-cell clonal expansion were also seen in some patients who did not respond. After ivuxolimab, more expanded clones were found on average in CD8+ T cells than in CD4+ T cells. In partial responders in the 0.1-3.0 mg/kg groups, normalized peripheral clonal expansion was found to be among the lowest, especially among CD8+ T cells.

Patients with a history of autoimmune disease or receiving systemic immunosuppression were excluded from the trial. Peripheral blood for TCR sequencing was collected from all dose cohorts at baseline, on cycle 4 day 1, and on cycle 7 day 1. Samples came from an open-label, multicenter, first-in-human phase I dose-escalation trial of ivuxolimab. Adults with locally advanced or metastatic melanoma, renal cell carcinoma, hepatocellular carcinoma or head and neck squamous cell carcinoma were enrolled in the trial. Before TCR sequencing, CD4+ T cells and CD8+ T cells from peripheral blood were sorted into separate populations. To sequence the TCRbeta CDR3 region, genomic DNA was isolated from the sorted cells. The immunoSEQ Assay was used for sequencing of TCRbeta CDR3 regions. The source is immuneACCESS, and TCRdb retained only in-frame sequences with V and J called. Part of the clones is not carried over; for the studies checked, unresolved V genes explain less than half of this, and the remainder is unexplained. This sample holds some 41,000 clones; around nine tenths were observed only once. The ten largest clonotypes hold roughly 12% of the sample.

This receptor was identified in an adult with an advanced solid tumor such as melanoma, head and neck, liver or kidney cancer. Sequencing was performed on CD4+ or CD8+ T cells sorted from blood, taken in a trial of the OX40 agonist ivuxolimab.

This receptor carries the CDR3 CASSATGGNYGYTF. In nucleotides, the sequence is TGTGCCAGCAGCGCGACAGGGGGTAACTATGGCTACACCTTC. The chain was built from TRBV9 and TRBJ1-2; TRBD1 matches 9 bases in the middle. Spanning cysteine to phenylalanine, the CDR3 consists of 14 amino acids. The entry retains the CDR3 DNA only, 42 bases that are in frame from base 1. CDR1 is given as SGDLS and CDR2 as YYNGEE, both from the germline V gene. Trimming accounts for 3 bases at V and 1 base at J, while the number of junction bases matched to no gene is 1. Beyond the CDR3, the reference TRBV9 and TRBJ1-2 genes provide the residues; the full variable domain reads: DSGVTQTPKHLITATGQRVTLRCSPRSGDLSVYWYQQSLDQGLQFLIQYYNGEERAKGNILERFSAQQFPDLHSELNLSSLELGDSALYFCASSATGGNYGYTFGSGTRLTVV.